The 16 T cell receptor beta chains in this list originate from one sample, sequenced in a study of molecular identifiers for immune sequencing clone quantification. In TCRdb, the PCR reads were re-called with MiXCR into one record per CDR3 protein. Here the sample spans hundreds of thousands of distinct CDR3 sequences, 25% being singletons. The specimen sequenced was naive CD8+ T cells from blood, with Jurkat cell RNA spiked in. Subset reported: FACS-sorted CD8+CD4-CCR7+CD45RA+ naive T cells. These receptors were collected from a human donor in good health. Some libraries in this study had Jurkat cell RNA spiked in.

The V and J genes are TRBV27 and TRBJ2-2; D gene uncertain. Looked up from germline, CDR1 is MNHEY and CDR2 is SMNVEV (reference sequence). V lost 5 bases and J 6 bases, leaving 16 bases between the germline ends. The CDR3 has 15 amino acids. This CDR3 reads CASSPQSPVPGELFF. CDR3 nucleotides: TGTGCCAGCAGTCCCCAAAGCCCCGTACCCGGGGAGCTGTTTTTT.

The chain joins TRBV28 to TRBJ1-1; no definite D call. V was trimmed by 7 bases and J by 1 base, leaving 16 bases between them. This CDR3 has 15 residues. The germline gives CDR1 MDHEN, CDR2 SYDVKM. The CDR3 region has the DNA TGTGCCAGCACCGCGGCATGGCAGGAGAACACTGAAGCTTTCTTT. It codes for CASTAAWQENTEAFF.

This clonotype was seen a few times. The rearrangement joins TRBV11-2 to TRBJ2-1; D is uncertain. Trimming cost V 4 bases and J 7 bases, with 5 bases left between them. Germline CDR1 is SGHAT and CDR2 is FQNNGV. The length of the CDR3 is 11 residues. CDR3 in amino acids: CASSSRNEQFF. Here the CDR3 DNA reads TGTGCCAGCAGCTCCAGAAATGAGCAGTTCTTC.

This clonotype occurred many times. The rearrangement uses TRBV4-2 and TRBJ1-2; no clear D. CDR3 length: 15 residues. The germline V gene encodes CDR1 LGHNA and CDR2 YNFKEQ. Trimming pared 3 bases from V and 0 bases from J, leaving 11 bases between. DNA of the CDR3: TGTGCCAGCAGCCACCTGGACGGCACTAACTATGGCTACACCTTC. Protein sequence: CASSHLDGTNYGYTF.

This chain joins TRBV6-2 or TRBV6-3 and TRBJ2-1, with 11 bases fitting TRBD2. Germline CDR1 MNHEY, CDR2 SVGEGT. This CDR3 region has 17 residues. V was pared by 7 bases and J by 4 bases, with 12 bases of the junction left unmatched. The CDR3 region has the DNA TGTGCCAGCACCCTAACAGGACTAGCGGGTACATACAATGAGCAGTTCTTC. Amino acids: CASTLTGLAGTYNEQFF.

This clonotype was counted at least ten times. The J gene is TRBJ1-1, the V gene TRBV19; 11 nucleotides line up with TRBD1. Germline values: CDR1 LNHDA, CDR2 SQIVND (reference sequence). CDR3 length: 15 residues. Unmatched junction bases numbered 5, after V lost 3 bases and J lost 5 bases. Here the CDR3 DNA reads TGTGCCAGTAGTATTGGGGACAGGGGGAGAACTGAAGCTTTCTTT. This gives the protein CASSIGDRGRTEAFF.

This clonotype was found a few times. The chain uses TRBV4-1 and TRBJ2-7; maybe TRBD1 (6 bases). CDR1 and CDR2 (germline): MGHRA, YSYEKL. The CDR3 consists of 15 residues. The V end was cut by 7 bases, the J end by 2 bases, with 18 bases between. CDR3 loop: CASTRAPGATYEQYF. DNA of the CDR3: TGCGCCAGCACCCGCGCACCAGGGGCAACCTACGAGCAGTACTTC.

This clonotype was seen repeatedly, ten times or more. The chain joins TRBV28 to TRBJ1-1; TRBD1 matches at 11 bases. Per germline, CDR1 MDHEN and CDR2 SYDVKM. Trimming cost V 1 base and J 2 bases; bases outside gene matches: 3. The CDR3 is 16 amino acids. The CDR3 spells CASSLYGTGGNTEAFF. CDR3 in DNA: TGTGCCAGCAGTTTATACGGGACAGGGGGAAACACTGAAGCTTTCTTT.

This clonotype has only a few counts. The chain couples TRBV12-3 or TRBV12-4 to TRBJ2-7; 11 bases are shared with TRBD2. The CDR3 length is 14 residues. V trimming: 3 bases; J trimming: 7 bases; junction bases outside the gene matches: 5. For the CDR3, the DNA is TGTGCCAGCAGTTTGTTACTAGCGGGGGATGAGCAGTACTTC. Translated, it gives CASSLLLAGDEQYF.

A note on this clonotype: Given a much more abundant clone one base away, this may be a read error. The chain couples TRBV7-9 to TRBJ2-3, with a possible D match to TRBD1 (6 bases). Trimming removed 5 bases at V and 3 bases at J, with 12 bases between. The CDR3 runs 14 residues. Germline CDR1 is SEHNR and CDR2 is FQNEAQ (reference sequence). The CDR3 DNA follows: TGTGCCAGCAGCAAGGGCAGGGGAACAGATACGCAGTATTTT. Protein sequence: CASSKGRGTDTQYF.

The chain is built from TRBV28 and TRBJ2-7, with 7 bases identical to TRBD1. The ends lost 4 bases at V and 1 base at J; junction bases unmatched: 10. The CDR3 sequence is 16 residues long. The V gene's germline CDR1 is MDHEN and CDR2 SYDVKM. The DNA for the CDR3 is TGTGCCAGCAGTTCGGACCTGACAGGGAAATCCTACGAGCAGTACTTC. Translated, it gives CASSSDLTGKSYEQYF.

This clonotype has a handful of counts. V is TRBV7-6 and J is TRBJ2-3; 14 nucleotides agree with TRBD2. Germline-derived CDR1 and CDR2 are SGHVS and FNYEAQ. This CDR3 has 17 residues. The ends lost 5 bases at V and 3 bases at J; junction bases unmatched: 7. Here the CDR3 reads CASSRGTSGGLTDTQYF. Written as DNA, the CDR3 is TGTGCCAGCAGCCGTGGGACTAGCGGGGGACTAACAGATACGCAGTATTTT. Variable domain in full (rest from reference TRBV7-6 and TRBJ2-3): GAGVSQSPRYKVTKRGQDVALRCDPISGHVSLYWYRQALGQGPEFLTYFNYEAQQDKSGLPNDRFSAERPEGSISTLTIQRTEQRDSAMYRCASSRGTSGGLTDTQYFGPGTRLTVL.

For this clonotype: Compared with germline, one end of the junction differs, possibly owing to a read error. In DNA form, the CDR3 reads TGTGCCGGCAGCCTAGGAGTGGTGGCCTACGAGCAGTACTTC. Protein: CAGSLGVVAYEQYF. The rearrangement uses TRBV5-6 and TRBJ2-7; D remains unclear. The germline V gene encodes CDR1 SGHDT and CDR2 YYEEEE. This CDR3 is 14 amino acids long.

This clonotype was counted many times. The V and J genes are TRBV20-1 and TRBJ2-7; 9 nucleotides match TRBD2. The CDR3 spans 13 residues. Trimming took 2 bases from V and 4 from J; bases not matched to a gene: 3. Germline V gene lookup returns CDR1 DFQATT and CDR2 SNEGSKA (reference sequence). The CDR3 DNA reads as TGCAGTGCTAGACCGGGACTAGCTTACGAGCAGTACTTC. Translation gives CSARPGLAYEQYF.

In the case of this clonotype: A much larger clone differs by one base, so this may be a read error. V usage is TRBV7-9 and J usage is TRBJ1-5; no reliable D call. The CDR3 sequence is 14 residues long. Germline CDR1 and CDR2: SEHNR and FQNEAQ (reference sequence). CDR3 protein: CARSLMPDNQPQHF. In DNA form, the CDR3 reads TGTGCCAGAAGCTTGATGCCAGACAATCAGCCCCAGCATTTT.

This clonotype was picked up one time. This chain links TRBV5-3 with TRBJ1-1; 8 bases are a match to TRBD1. TRBV5-3 is an ORF; its function is uncertain. Trimming cost V 9 bases and J 7 bases; bases outside gene matches: 14. The CDR3 length is 14 residues. CDR3 nucleotide sequence: TGTGCCAACAGCTTAGGGCAGGGGGCCGTTGAAGCTTTCTTT. Protein: CANSLGQGAVEAFF.